The rows below give T cell receptor beta chains drawn from one sample of a study of CD8 T cells in Susac syndrome. Via MiXCR, TCRdb re-called the immunoSEQ multiplex PCR reads, giving one row per CDR3 protein. The top ten clones hold approximately 0.09% of a sample with 200,000 or so distinct CDR3 sequences, approximately 94% of them seen once. The sample comprised CD4+ T cells from PBMCs. The source is a human donor with multiple sclerosis. Both conserved end residues are part of each CDR3. Each record gives: D gene, J gene, V gene, clone size, CDR3 protein, CDR3 DNA. A D gene is named only where the DNA matches it firmly. The size field is filled for only some rows; it gives once, few, many or a size class.

>-|TRBJ1-5|TRBV5-6|-
CASSSDGGASPQHF
TGTGCCAGCAGCTCGGACGGCGGGGCGTCGCCCCAGCATTTT
>-|TRBJ1-1|TRBV19|-
CASASVTEAFF
TGTGCCAGTGCAAGTGTCACTGAAGCTTTCTTT
>-|TRBJ2-1|TRBV5-1|-
CASSKDSYNEQFF
TGCGCCAGCAGCAAGGACTCATACAATGAGCAGTTCTTC
>-|TRBJ2-1|TRBV19|-
CASSTHGESPEQFF
TGTGCCAGTAGTACCCACGGTGAGTCGCCTGAGCAGTTCTTC
>-|TRBJ1-1|TRBV3-1|-
CASSRQNTEAFF
TGTGCCAGCAGCCGACAAAACACTGAAGCTTTCTTT
>-|TRBJ2-7|TRBV12-3/TRBV12-4|-
CASSFPRGGIEQYF
TGTGCCAGCAGTTTCCCCCGGGGAGGTATCGAGCAGTACTTC
>-|TRBJ2-6|TRBV21-1|-
CASSKVSGGPGANVLTF
TGTGCCAGCAGCAAAGTTTCGGGAGGTCCCGGGGCCAACGTCCTGACTTTC
>-|TRBJ2-1|TRBV12-3/TRBV12-4|-
CASRGDRSLGQFF
TGTGCCAGCAGGGGCGACAGGTCCCTGGGGCAGTTCTTC
>TRBD1|TRBJ1-3|TRBV7-9|-
CASSLWTGHGNTIYF
TGTGCCAGCAGCCTCTGGACAGGTCACGGAAACACCATATATTTT
>-|TRBJ2-2|TRBV23-1|once
CASSHLLPGELFF
TGCGCCAGCAGTCATCTCCTCCCGGGAGAGCTGTTTTTT
>-|TRBJ1-1|TRBV7-2|once
CASSLTTGAFF
TGTGCCAGCAGCTTGACAACTGGAGCTTTCTTT
>-|TRBJ1-2|TRBV29-1|-
CSAVFRGGSNYGYTF
TGCAGCGCTGTATTCCGGGGGGGATCTAACTATGGCTACACCTTC
>-|TRBJ1-2|TRBV10-3|-
CAISELSGSDGYTF
TGTGCCATCAGTGAGTTGTCCGGGTCGGATGGCTACACCTTC
>-|TRBJ2-7|TRBV19|-
CASSRRDSYEQYF
TGTGCCAGTAGTAGACGTGACAGCTACGAGCAGTACTTC
>-|TRBJ1-2|TRBV30|-
CAWSRAGHGYTF
TGTGCCTGGTCGAGGGCCGGTCATGGCTACACCTTC
>-|TRBJ1-2|TRBV4-3|-
CASSQALLDSPYGYTF
TGCGCCAGCAGCCAAGCGCTCCTGGACAGCCCTTATGGCTACACCTTC
>-|TRBJ2-7|TRBV30|-
CACSDRDEQYF
TGTGCCTGTTCGGACCGCGACGAGCAGTACTTC
>-|TRBJ2-1|TRBV5-5|-
CASSDGGLVYNNEQFF
TGTGCCAGCAGCGATGGAGGGCTCGTATACAACAATGAGCAGTTCTTC
>TRBD1|TRBJ1-2|TRBV20-1|-
CSAIRTGNNYGYTF
TGCAGTGCTATCCGGACAGGGAATAACTATGGCTACACCTTC
>-|TRBJ2-1|TRBV5-1|-
CASSSMIQGQIRYNEQFF
TGCGCCAGCAGCTCAATGATTCAAGGACAGATTCGTTACAATGAGCAGTTCTTC
>-|TRBJ2-1|TRBV20-1|-
CSARVREAQTYNEQFF
TGCAGTGCTAGAGTAAGGGAGGCTCAGACGTACAATGAGCAGTTCTTC
>TRBD1|TRBJ1-2|TRBV20-1|-
CSARMRTGVSRGYGYTF
TGCAGTGCTAGGATGCGGACAGGGGTCTCAAGGGGCTATGGCTACACCTTC
>TRBD2|TRBJ2-7|TRBV15|-
CATSGRGVGEQYF
TGTGCCACCAGCGGGCGGGGGGTTGGCGAGCAGTACTTC
>TRBD1|TRBJ1-1|TRBV12-3/TRBV12-4|-
CASSLQGQVNTEAFF
TGTGCCAGCAGTTTACAGGGACAGGTAAACACTGAAGCTTTCTTT
>-|TRBJ2-1|TRBV25-1|-
CASSGTYNEQFF
TGTGCCAGCAGTGGTACTTACAATGAGCAGTTCTTC
>-|TRBJ2-3|TRBV25-1|-
CASSENGEWRYF
TGTGCCAGCAGTGAAAATGGTGAATGGAGGTATTTT
>-|TRBJ2-7|TRBV5-1|-
CASSLAAGEFYEQYF
TGCGCCAGCAGCTTGGCCGCAGGGGAGTTCTACGAGCAGTACTTC
>-|TRBJ2-1|TRBV9|-
CASRRDSSYNEQFF
TGTGCCAGCAGGAGGGACTCCTCCTACAATGAGCAGTTCTTC
>TRBD1|TRBJ1-2|TRBV6-6|-
CASSYRAQGEGGYTF
TGTGCCAGCAGTTACCGAGCTCAGGGGGAAGGAGGCTACACCTTC
>-|TRBJ1-2|TRBV9|-
CASSVGAALYGYTF
TGTGCCAGCAGCGTAGGGGCAGCGCTCTATGGCTACACCTTC
>-|TRBJ2-2|TRBV13|-
CASSLGGPGELFF
TGTGCCAGCAGCTTAGGTGGTCCCGGGGAGCTGTTTTTT
>-|TRBJ2-7|TRBV2|once
CASRGTRTYEQYF
TGTGCCAGCAGAGGGACACGCACCTACGAGCAGTACTTC
>-|TRBJ2-7|TRBV5-6|-
CASSLISAHEQYF
TGTGCCAGCAGCTTGATCAGTGCGCACGAGCAGTACTTC
>TRBD2|TRBJ2-5|TRBV12-3/TRBV12-4|-
CASSSRLAGGSETQYF
TGTGCCAGCAGTTCGAGACTAGCGGGGGGTTCAGAGACCCAGTACTTC
>-|TRBJ2-7|TRBV3-1|-
CASSKRGGKLLDSYEQYF
TGTGCCAGCAGCAAAAGGGGGGGGAAACTACTTGACTCCTACGAGCAGTACTTC
>-|TRBJ2-5|TRBV25-1|-
CASQDAGLETQYF
TGTGCCAGCCAGGACGCGGGCTTGGAGACCCAGTACTTC
>-|TRBJ2-5|TRBV20-1|-
CSASPAPARGETQYF
TGCAGTGCTAGTCCCGCGCCGGCCAGGGGCGAGACCCAGTACTTC
>-|TRBJ1-1|TRBV15|-
CATSGLQSNTEAFF
TGTGCCACCAGCGGCCTACAGAGTAACACTGAAGCTTTCTTT
>-|TRBJ1-2|TRBV29-1|-
CSVQMGTYGYTF
TGCAGCGTTCAGATGGGAACTTATGGCTACACCTTC
>TRBD1|TRBJ2-6|TRBV4-2|-
CASSGVFPGTVLSGANVLTF
TGTGCCAGCAGCGGAGTATTTCCCGGGACAGTTCTTTCTGGGGCCAACGTCCTGACTTTC
>-|TRBJ2-7|TRBV30|-
CAWSGPLGRPYEQYF
TGTGCCTGGAGCGGCCCCTTGGGTCGTCCCTACGAGCAGTACTTC
>-|TRBJ2-7|TRBV7-2|-
CASSLKGFEQYF
TGTGCCAGCAGCTTAAAGGGCTTCGAGCAGTACTTC
>-|TRBJ1-2|TRBV2|-
CASSNRDGYTF
TGTGCCAGCAGTAACAGGGATGGCTACACCTTC
>-|TRBJ1-4|TRBV29-1|-
CSVEEFGSTPEKLFF
TGCAGCGTTGAAGAATTTGGATCGACACCCGAAAAACTGTTTTTT
>TRBD1|TRBJ2-7|TRBV29-1|once
CSGGTEEQYF
TGCAGCGGGGGGACAGAGGAGCAGTACTTC
>TRBD1|TRBJ1-1|TRBV20-1|-
CSAQGQSNTEAFF
TGCAGTGCTCAGGGACAGTCGAACACTGAAGCTTTCTTT
>-|TRBJ2-1|TRBV12-3/TRBV12-4|-
CASSPRDLGQFF
TGTGCCAGCAGTCCCCGGGATCTGGGGCAGTTCTTC
>-|TRBJ1-5|TRBV9|-
CASSVGAENQPQHF
TGTGCCAGCAGCGTAGGGGCGGAAAATCAGCCCCAGCATTTT
>TRBD2|TRBJ2-3|TRBV29-1|-
CSFSGGANTQYF
TGCAGCTTTAGCGGGGGGGCAAATACGCAGTATTTT
>TRBD1|TRBJ2-2|TRBV20-1|-
CSATWTGSAGELFF
TGCAGTGCCACCTGGACAGGGAGCGCCGGGGAGCTGTTTTTT
>-|TRBJ2-7|TRBV29-1|-
CSAKSSYEQYF
TGCAGCGCGAAGAGCTCCTACGAGCAGTACTTC
>-|TRBJ1-6|TRBV20-1|-
CSARDLRGKTNSPLHF
TGCAGTGCTAGAGACTTAAGGGGGAAAACCAATTCACCCCTCCACTTT
>TRBD2|TRBJ2-5|TRBV10-3|-
CAISESLAGFQETQYF
TGTGCCATCAGTGAGTCGCTAGCGGGGTTTCAAGAGACCCAGTACTTC
>TRBD1|TRBJ1-2|TRBV29-1|-
CSVFVQGAKGYTF
TGCAGCGTTTTTGTACAGGGGGCGAAGGGCTACACCTTC
>-|TRBJ1-1|TRBV15|-
CATRFPQGSGAFF
TGTGCCACCAGATTTCCTCAGGGGAGTGGAGCTTTCTTT